These 15 T cell receptor beta chains originate from one sample sequenced in a study of monozygotic twins with inflammatory bowel disease. TCRdb reworked the 5' RACE reads into one entry per CDR3 protein, no DNA. The data include around 370,000 distinct CDR3 sequences; the top ten clones carry 2.6%. The source material was blood. Receptor source: a human donor with ulcerative colitis or Crohn's disease, or a healthy co-twin of an affected twin (not recorded which).

The genes are TRBV5-5 and TRBJ2-1. The CDR3 runs to 15 residues. CDR1 is SGHKS and CDR2 is YYEKEE in the germline V gene (reference sequence). CDR3 sequence reads: CASSLITLSPNEQFF.

V is TRBV12-3 or TRBV12-4 and J is TRBJ2-3; checking the TCRdb D call of TRBD1 is not possible without DNA. The CDR3 spans 15 residues. The CDR3 spells CASSPMLGTTDTQYF.

The chain carries TRBV5-1 and TRBJ2-1; TCRdb indicates TRBD2, and absent DNA this call remains unverified. The CDR3 runs 12 residues. Germline lookup yields CDR1 SGHRS and CDR2 YFSETQ. The CDR3 spells CASGPSYNEQFF.

The chain is built from TRBV29-1 and TRBJ2-5. The CDR3 spans 11 residues. CDR1 is SQVTM and CDR2 is ANQGSEA in the germline V gene. The CDR3 region is CSVELGVSQYF.

Here the CDR3 reads CAISESRGARSYEQYF. The genes are TRBV10-3 and TRBJ2-7; without DNA, the TCRdb call of TRBD2 cannot be checked. Germline values: CDR1 ENHRY, CDR2 SYGVKD. CDR3 length: 16 amino acids.

The chain has TRBV12-3 or TRBV12-4 and TRBJ2-7; the D gene TCRdb calls, TRBD1, cannot be checked with no DNA. The CDR3 spans 14 residues. CDR3 in amino acids: CASSHRDRYYEQYF.

The chain carries TRBV5-4 and TRBJ2-3; TCRdb outputs TRBD2, but without DNA this stays unchecked. Germline-derived CDR1 and CDR2 are SGHNT and YYREEE (reference sequence). CDR3 length: 16 amino acids. The CDR3 sequence is CASSLWASGHTDTQYF.

The V call is TRBV6-2 or TRBV6-3, the J call TRBJ2-6; the TCRdb D gene call, TRBD2, has no DNA to confirm it. The CDR3 length is 16 residues. CDR1 and CDR2 from the germline V gene are MNHEY and SVGEGT. The CDR3 sequence: CASSYSAGSGANVLTF.

The rearrangement links TRBV20-1 to TRBJ1-2; the D call from TCRdb, TRBD1, cannot be confirmed without DNA. The CDR3 spans 14 residues. Germline loops: CDR1 DFQATT, CDR2 SNEGSKA (reference sequence). The chain's CDR3 is CSASRQGSGYGYTF.

This chain links TRBV4-1 with TRBJ2-5; the TCRdb call, TRBD1, lacks DNA for checking. The CDR3 runs to 16 residues. The germline V gene has CDR1 MGHRA and CDR2 YSYEKL. The CDR3 loop reads CASSQALMTGQETQYF.

This sequence joins TRBV20-1 and TRBJ1-4. This CDR3 is built from 14 residues. Germline V gene lookup returns CDR1 DFQATT and CDR2 SNEGSKA (reference sequence). The CDR3 sequence: CSASVAGRARKLFF.

The rearrangement joins TRBV19 to TRBJ1-4; absent DNA, TCRdb's TRBD1 call cannot be checked. Germline CDR1 is LNHDA and CDR2 is SQIVND (reference sequence). The CDR3 covers 15 residues. The CDR3 sequence is CASSIRGRTNEKLFF.

This sequence joins TRBV5-1 and TRBJ2-4; with no DNA, the TCRdb D assignment of TRBD1 cannot be verified. The CDR3 contains 19 residues. From germline, CDR1 is SGHRS and CDR2 YFSETQ. The CDR3 here is CASSPGTGRIGLAKNIQYF.

The rearrangement links TRBV4-1 to TRBJ2-1; TCRdb proposes TRBD1, but this gene call is untestable without DNA. CDR3 length equals 14 residues. Germline CDR1 reads MGHRA; CDR2 reads YSYEKL. The CDR3 is CASTRGSSYNEQFF.

V usage is TRBV7-2 and J usage is TRBJ2-3. Per germline, CDR1 SGHTA and CDR2 FQGNSA. This CDR3 comprises 13 residues. CDR3 loop: CASSQSSTDTQYF.